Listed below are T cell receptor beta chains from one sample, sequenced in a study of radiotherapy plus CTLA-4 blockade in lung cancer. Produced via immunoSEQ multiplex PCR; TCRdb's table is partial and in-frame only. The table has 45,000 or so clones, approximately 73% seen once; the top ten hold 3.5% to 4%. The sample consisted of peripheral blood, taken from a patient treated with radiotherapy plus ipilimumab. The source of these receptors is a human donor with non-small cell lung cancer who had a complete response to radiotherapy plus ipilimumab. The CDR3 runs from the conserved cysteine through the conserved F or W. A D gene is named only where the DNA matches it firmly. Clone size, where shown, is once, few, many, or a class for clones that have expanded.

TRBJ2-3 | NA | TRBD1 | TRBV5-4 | CASSSTRGQGANTQYF | TGTGCCAGCAGCTCAACAAGGGGGCAGGGAGCGAATACGCAGTATTTT
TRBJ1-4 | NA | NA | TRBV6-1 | CASSAGTPHEKLFF | TGTGCCAGCAGTGCCGGGACACCCCATGAAAAACTGTTTTTT
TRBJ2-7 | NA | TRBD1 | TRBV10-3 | CAIGTGTSYEQYF | TGTGCCATTGGGACAGGGACGTCCTACGAGCAGTACTTC
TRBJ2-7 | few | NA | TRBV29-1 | CSVQGLDYNSYEQYF | TGCAGCGTTCAGGGCTTGGACTACAACTCCTACGAGCAGTACTTC
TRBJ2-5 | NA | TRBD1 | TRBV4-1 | CASSQAHGVGTATQETQYF | TGCGCCAGCAGCCAAGCTCATGGGGTCGGGACAGCGACCCAAGAGACCCAGTACTTC
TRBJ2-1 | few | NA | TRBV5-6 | CASSLRSYNEQFF | TGTGCCAGCAGCCTCCGCTCCTACAATGAGCAGTTCTTC
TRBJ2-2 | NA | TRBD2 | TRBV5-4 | CASSFGRGISNTGELFF | TGTGCCAGCAGCTTCGGGCGGGGGATTTCGAACACCGGGGAGCTGTTTTTT
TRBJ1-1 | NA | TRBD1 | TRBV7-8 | CASSLNRGTGNTEAFF | TGTGCCAGCAGCCTGAACAGGGGCACGGGGAACACTGAAGCTTTCTTT
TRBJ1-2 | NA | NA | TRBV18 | CASSPRDFRVPVYGYTF | TGTGCCAGCTCACCGCGGGACTTCCGAGTCCCGGTCTATGGCTACACCTTC
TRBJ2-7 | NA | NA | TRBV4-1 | CASSQAAGAEQYF | TGCGCCAGCAGCCAAGCGGCAGGGGCCGAGCAGTACTTC
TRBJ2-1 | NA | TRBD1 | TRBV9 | CASSPGDRGRDEQFF | TGTGCCAGCAGCCCCGGGGACAGGGGGCGCGATGAGCAGTTCTTC
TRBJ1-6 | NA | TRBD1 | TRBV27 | CASSLWGQGTPLHF | TGTGCCAGCAGTTTATGGGGACAGGGAACCCCCCTCCACTTT
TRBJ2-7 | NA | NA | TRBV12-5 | CASGRTAYEQYF | TGTGCTAGTGGTCGGACAGCCTACGAGCAGTACTTC
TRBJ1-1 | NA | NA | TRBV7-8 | CASSFPIGQNTEAFF | TGTGCCAGCAGCTTCCCCATAGGACAGAACACTGAAGCTTTCTTT
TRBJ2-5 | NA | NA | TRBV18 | CASSPSGLETQYF | TGTGCCAGCTCACCCTCGGGGTTGGAGACCCAGTACTTC
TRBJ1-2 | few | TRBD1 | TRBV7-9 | CASSSSGTGGEGYTF | TGTGCCAGCAGCTCCTCGGGGACAGGGGGCGAAGGCTACACCTTC
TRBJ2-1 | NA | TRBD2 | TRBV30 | CAGRLAATYNEQFF | TGTGCCGGACGACTAGCGGCAACCTACAATGAGCAGTTCTTC
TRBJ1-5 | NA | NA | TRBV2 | CASSPGTRNQPQHF | TGTGCCAGCAGCCCCGGGACACGCAATCAGCCCCAGCATTTT
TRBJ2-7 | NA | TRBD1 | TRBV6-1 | CASRGQESSYEQYF | TGTGCCAGCAGAGGACAGGAGAGCTCCTACGAGCAGTACTTC
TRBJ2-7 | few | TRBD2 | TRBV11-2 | CASSLMFLGGRRIDEQYF | TGTGCCAGCAGCTTAATGTTTTTAGGCGGGAGAAGGATTGACGAGCAGTACTTC
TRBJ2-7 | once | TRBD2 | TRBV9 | CASSDQVAGGLYGQYF | TGTGCCAGCAGCGACCAGGTGGCGGGAGGTCTATACGGGCAGTACTTC
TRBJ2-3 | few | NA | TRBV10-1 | CASSWGGSGSTDTQYF | TGCGCCAGCAGTTGGGGTGGTAGCGGCAGCACAGATACGCAGTATTTT